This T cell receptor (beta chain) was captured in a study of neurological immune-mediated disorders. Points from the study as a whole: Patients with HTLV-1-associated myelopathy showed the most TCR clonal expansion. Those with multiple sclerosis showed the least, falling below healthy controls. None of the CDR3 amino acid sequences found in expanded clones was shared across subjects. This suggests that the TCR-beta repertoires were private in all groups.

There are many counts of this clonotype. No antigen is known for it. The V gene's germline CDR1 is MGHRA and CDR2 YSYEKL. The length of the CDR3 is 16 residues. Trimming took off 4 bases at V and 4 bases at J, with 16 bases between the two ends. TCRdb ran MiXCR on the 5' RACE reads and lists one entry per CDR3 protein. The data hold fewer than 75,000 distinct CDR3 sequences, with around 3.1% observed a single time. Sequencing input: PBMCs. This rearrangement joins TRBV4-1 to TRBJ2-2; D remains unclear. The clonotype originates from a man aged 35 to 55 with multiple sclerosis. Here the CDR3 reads CASSPHVQYGTGELFF. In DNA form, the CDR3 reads TGCGCCAGCAGCCCGCACGTCCAGTACGGCACCGGGGAGCTGTTTTTT.